The 3 T cell receptor beta chains in this list originate from one sample, sequenced in a study of Graves' ophthalmopathy and Graves' hyperthyroidism. Using RNA transcripts, the TCR beta CDR3 regions were amplified. RT-PCR in the first round used HTBI primers; a second-round multiplex PCR followed. TCRdb re-derived calls from the multiplex PCR reads in MiXCR, one entry per CDR3 protein. The table shows roughly 700,000 distinct CDR3 sequences, with 40% occurring only once. The sequenced sample consisted of peripheral blood. The receptors derive from an adult man with Graves' ophthalmopathy.

The chain carries TRBV7-9 and TRBJ2-7; D is tentatively TRBD1 or TRBD2 (5 bases each). Germline CDR1 reads SEHNR; CDR2 reads FQNEAQ (reference sequence). The V end lost 5 bases, the J end lost 3 bases, and 14 bases lay between the germline ends. This CDR3 has 14 amino acids. CDR3 DNA sequence: TGTGCCAGCAGCGAACAAGGGACCCTCTACGAGCAGTACTTC. Its translation is CASSEQGTLYEQYF.

Ten or more counts support this clonotype. The chain links TRBV25-1 to TRBJ1-4; maybe TRBD1 (6 bases). The CDR3 spans 15 residues. CDR1 MGHDK and CDR2 SYGVNS come from the germline V gene. The V gene lost 4 bases and the J gene lost 4 bases, with 13 bases spanning the gap. CDR3 loop: CASSARGRGNEKLFF. The CDR3 DNA is TGTGCCAGCAGTGCCCGTGGCAGGGGTAATGAAAAACTGTTTTTT.

V usage is TRBV20-1 and J usage is TRBJ1-3; 8 nucleotides agree with TRBD1. The CDR3 runs to 16 residues. In germline, CDR1 is DFQATT, CDR2 SNEGSKA (reference sequence). The trim removed 3 bases at V and 8 bases at J, leaving 15 bases unmatched. The CDR3 protein is CSARVQGATYGYTIYF. The CDR3 region has the DNA TGCAGTGCTAGGGTCCAGGGGGCGACCTATGGCTACACCATATATTTT.